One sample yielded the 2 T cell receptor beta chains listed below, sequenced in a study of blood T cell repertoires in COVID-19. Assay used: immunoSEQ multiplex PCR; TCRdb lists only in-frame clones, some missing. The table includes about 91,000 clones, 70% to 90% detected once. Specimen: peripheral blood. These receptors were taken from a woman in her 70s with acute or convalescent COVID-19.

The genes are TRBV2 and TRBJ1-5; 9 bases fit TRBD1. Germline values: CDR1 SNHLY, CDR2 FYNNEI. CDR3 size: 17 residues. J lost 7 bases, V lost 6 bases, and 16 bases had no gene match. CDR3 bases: TGTGCCAGCAGCTATGAGGGGCCTGGGACAGGGAAGCAGCCCCAGCATTTT. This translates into CASSYEGPGTGKQPQHF.

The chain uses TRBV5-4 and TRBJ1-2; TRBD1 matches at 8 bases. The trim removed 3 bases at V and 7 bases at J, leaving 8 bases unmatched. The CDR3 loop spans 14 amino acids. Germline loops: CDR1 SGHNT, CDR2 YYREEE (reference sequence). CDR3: CASSSSQDRAGYTF. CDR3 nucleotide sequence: TGTGCCAGCAGCTCATCTCAGGACAGGGCTGGCTACACCTTC.